Here is one T cell receptor beta chain with its context. What it binds is unknown. There are 13 residues in the CDR3. The germline CDR1 and CDR2 sequences are SGHAT and FQDESV (reference sequence). The V end was cut by 3 bases, the J end by 6 bases, with 6 bases between. This table comes from immunoSEQ multiplex PCR, and its TCRdb copy is limited to in-frame clones, with some not included. The top ten hold approximately 0.15% of the sample, which has around 100,000 clones, around 92% seen once. This sample is drawn from a study of siplizumab effects on memory and regulatory T cells. Study outcomes and limitations: Siplizumab gave mappable alloreactive CD4+ clones an average Treg-derived fraction of about 70%, against roughly 27% in controls. Naive T cells appeared more varied than memory cells and looked like key alloresponse contributors. Unstimulated subsets captured only a minor fraction of alloreactive clones.

The sample comprised CD4+ T cells sorted from blood. The source of this sequence is a human donor in good health. This chain joins TRBV11-1 and TRBJ1-6, with unresolved D. CDR3 bases: TGTGCCAGCAGCTTGAAGGGTAATTCACCCCTCCACTTT. Translating it yields CASSLKGNSPLHF.